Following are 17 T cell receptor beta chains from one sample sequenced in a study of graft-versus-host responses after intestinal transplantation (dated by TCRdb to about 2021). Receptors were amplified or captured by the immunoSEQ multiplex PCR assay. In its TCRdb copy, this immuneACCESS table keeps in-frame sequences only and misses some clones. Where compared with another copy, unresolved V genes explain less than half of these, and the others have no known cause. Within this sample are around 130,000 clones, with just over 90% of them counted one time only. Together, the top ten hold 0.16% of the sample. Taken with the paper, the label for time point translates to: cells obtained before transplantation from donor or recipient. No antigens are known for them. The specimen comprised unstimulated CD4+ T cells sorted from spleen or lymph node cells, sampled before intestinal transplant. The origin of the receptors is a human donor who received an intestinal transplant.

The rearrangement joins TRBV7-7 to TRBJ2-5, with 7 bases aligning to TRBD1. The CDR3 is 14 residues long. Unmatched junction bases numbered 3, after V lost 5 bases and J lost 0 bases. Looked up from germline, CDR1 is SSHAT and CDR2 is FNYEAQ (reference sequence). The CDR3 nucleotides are TGTGCCAGCAGCCAACAGGGGTACCAAGAGACCCAGTACTTC. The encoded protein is CASSQQGYQETQYF.

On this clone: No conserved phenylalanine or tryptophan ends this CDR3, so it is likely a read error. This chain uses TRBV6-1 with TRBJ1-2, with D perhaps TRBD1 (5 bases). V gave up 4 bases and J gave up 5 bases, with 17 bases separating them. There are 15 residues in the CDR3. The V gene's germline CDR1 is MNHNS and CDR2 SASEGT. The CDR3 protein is CASSASTGVGYGYTL. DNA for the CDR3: TGTGCCAGCAGTGCTTCTACAGGCGTTGGGTATGGCTACACCCTC.

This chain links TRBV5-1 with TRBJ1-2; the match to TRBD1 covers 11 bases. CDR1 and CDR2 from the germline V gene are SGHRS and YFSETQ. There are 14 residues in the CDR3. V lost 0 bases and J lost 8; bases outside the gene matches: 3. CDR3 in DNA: TGCGCCAGCAGCTTGGCCCGGACAGGGGGCGGCTACACCTTC. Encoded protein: CASSLARTGGGYTF.

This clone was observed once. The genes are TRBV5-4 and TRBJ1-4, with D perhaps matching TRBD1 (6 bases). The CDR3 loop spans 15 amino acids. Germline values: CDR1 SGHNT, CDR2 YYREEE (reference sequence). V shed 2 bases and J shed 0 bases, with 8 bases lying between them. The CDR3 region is CASSFGQPTNEKLFF. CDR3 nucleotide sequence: TGTGCCAGCAGCTTTGGACAGCCAACTAATGAAAAACTGTTTTTT.

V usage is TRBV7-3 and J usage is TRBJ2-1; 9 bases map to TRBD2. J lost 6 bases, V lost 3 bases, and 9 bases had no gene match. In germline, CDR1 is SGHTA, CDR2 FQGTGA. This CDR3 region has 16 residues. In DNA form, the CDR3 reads TGTGCCAGCAGCTTTGCGGGGGGGCCCCCGGGCAATGAGCAGTTCTTC. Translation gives CASSFAGGPPGNEQFF.

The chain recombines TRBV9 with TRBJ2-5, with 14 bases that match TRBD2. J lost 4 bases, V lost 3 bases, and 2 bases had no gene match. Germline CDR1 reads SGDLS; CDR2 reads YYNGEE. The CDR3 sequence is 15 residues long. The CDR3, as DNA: TGTGCCAGCAGCGACGGGACTAGCGGGGGAGAGACCCAGTACTTC. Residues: CASSDGTSGGETQYF. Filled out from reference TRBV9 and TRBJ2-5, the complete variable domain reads DSGVTQTPKHLITATGQRVTLRCSPRSGDLSVYWYQQSLDQGLQFLIQYYNGEERAKGNILERFSAQQFPDLHSELNLSSLELGDSALYFCASSDGTSGGETQYFGPGTRLLVL.

This chain's CDR3 is CASRVQDSNTEAFF. CDR3 coding DNA: TGCGCCAGCAGGGTCCAGGATTCGAACACTGAAGCTTTCTTT. The rearrangement uses TRBV5-1 and TRBJ1-1; D unresolved. The CDR3 runs 14 residues. The germline gives CDR1 SGHRS, CDR2 YFSETQ. The V gene lost 5 bases and the J gene lost 1 base, with 12 bases spanning the gap.

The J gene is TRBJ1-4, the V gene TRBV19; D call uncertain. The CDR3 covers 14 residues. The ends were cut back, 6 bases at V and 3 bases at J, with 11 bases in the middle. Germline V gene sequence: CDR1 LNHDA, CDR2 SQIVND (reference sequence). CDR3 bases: TGTGCCAGTAGCACCGGGTGGTCTAATGAAAAACTGTTTTTT. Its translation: CASSTGWSNEKLFF.

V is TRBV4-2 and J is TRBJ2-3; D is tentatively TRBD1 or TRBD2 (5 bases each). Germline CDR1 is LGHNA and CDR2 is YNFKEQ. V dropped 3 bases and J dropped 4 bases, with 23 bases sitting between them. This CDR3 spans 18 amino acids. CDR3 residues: CASSQYLGRRLLSDTQYF. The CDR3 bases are TGTGCCAGCAGCCAGTATCTGGGACGCCGGCTGTTGTCAGATACGCAGTATTTT.

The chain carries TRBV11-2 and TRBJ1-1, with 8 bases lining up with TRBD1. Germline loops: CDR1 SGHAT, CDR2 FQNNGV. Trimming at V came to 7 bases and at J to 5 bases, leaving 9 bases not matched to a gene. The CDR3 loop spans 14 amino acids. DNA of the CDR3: TGTGCCAGCACCTCGGACAGGGTTGGGACTGAAGCTTTCTTT. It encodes CASTSDRVGTEAFF.

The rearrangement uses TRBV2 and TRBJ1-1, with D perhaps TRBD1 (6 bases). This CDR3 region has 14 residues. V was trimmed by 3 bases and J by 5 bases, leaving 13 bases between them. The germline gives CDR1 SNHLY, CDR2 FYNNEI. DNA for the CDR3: TGTGCCAGCAGTGAGGCCACAGGGATAACTGAAGCTTTCTTT. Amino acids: CASSEATGITEAFF.

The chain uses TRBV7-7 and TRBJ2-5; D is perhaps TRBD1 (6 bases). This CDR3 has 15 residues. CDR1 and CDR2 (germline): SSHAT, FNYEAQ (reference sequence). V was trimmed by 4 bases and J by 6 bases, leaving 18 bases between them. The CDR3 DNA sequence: TGTGCCAGCAGCTCGAGTCAGGGGTCTCGGCAGACCCAGTACTTC. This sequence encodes CASSSSQGSRQTQYF.

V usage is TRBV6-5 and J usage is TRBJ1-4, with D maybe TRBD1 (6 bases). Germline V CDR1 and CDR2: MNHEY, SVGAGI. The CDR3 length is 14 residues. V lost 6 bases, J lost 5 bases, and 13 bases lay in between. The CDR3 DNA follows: TGTGCCAGCAGCCAAGAAGGACAGAATGAAAAACTGTTTTTT. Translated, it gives CASSQEGQNEKLFF.

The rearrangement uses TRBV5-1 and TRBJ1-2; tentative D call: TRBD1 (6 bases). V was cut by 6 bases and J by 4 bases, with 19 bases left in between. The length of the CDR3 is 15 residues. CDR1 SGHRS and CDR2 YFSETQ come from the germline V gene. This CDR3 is CASTPGWGAGYGYTF. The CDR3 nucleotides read TGCGCCAGCACCCCAGGTTGGGGGGCTGGCTATGGCTACACCTTC.

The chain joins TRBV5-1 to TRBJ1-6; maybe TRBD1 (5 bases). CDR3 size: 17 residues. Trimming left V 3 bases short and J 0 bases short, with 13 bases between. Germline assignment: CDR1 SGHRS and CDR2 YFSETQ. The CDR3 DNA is TGCGCCAGCAGCTCCGACAGTCTTAGCTCCTATAATTCACCCCTCCACTTT. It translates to CASSSDSLSSYNSPLHF.

CDR3 protein: CASSVPDSGNTIYF. The DNA of the CDR3 is TGTGCCAGCAGCGTTCCGGACTCTGGAAACACCATATATTTT. This rearrangement joins TRBV9 to TRBJ1-3; no reliable D call. CDR1 SGDLS and CDR2 YYNGEE come from the germline V gene. CDR3 length: 14 amino acids. The ends were cut back, 2 bases at V and 0 bases at J, with 6 bases in the middle. The variable domain in full, with the rest retrieved from reference TRBV9 and TRBJ1-3, is DSGVTQTPKHLITATGQRVTLRCSPRSGDLSVYWYQQSLDQGLQFLIQYYNGEERAKGNILERFSAQQFPDLHSELNLSSLELGDSALYFCASSVPDSGNTIYFGEGSWLTVV.

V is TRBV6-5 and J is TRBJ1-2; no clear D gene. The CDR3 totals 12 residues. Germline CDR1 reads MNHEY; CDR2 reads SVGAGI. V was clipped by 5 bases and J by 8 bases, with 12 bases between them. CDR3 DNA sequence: TGTGCCAGCAGTGAACCCCCAGGCGGCTACACCTTC. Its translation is CASSEPPGGYTF.